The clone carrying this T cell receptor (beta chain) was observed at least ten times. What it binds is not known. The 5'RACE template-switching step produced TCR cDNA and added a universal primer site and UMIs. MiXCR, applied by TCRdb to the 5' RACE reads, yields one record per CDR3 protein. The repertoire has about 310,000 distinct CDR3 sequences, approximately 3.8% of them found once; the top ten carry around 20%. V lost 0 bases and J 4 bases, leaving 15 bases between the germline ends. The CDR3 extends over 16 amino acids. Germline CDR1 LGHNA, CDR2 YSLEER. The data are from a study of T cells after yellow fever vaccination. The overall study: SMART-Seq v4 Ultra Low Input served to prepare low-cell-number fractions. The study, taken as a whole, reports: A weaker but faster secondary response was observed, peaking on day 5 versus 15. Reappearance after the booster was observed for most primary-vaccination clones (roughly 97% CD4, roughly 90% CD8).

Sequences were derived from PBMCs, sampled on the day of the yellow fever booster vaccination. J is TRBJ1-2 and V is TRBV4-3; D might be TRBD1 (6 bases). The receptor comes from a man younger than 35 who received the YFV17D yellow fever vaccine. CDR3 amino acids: CASSQDLFGGTYGYTF. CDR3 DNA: TGCGCCAGCAGCCAAGATCTTTTCGGGGGCACCTATGGCTACACCTTC.